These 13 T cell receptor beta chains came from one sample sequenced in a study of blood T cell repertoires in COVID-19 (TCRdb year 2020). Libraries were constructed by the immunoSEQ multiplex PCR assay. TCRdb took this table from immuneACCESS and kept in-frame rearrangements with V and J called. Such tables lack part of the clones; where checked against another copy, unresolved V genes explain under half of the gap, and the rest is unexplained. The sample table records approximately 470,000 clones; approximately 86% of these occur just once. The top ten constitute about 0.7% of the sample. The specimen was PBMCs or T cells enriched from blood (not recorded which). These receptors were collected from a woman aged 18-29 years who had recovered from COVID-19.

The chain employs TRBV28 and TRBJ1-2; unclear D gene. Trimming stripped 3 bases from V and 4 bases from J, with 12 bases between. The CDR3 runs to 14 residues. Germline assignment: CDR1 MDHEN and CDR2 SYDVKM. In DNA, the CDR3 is TGTGCCAGCAGTTTTCGGGTTATGAGCTATGGCTACACCTTC. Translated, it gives CASSFRVMSYGYTF.

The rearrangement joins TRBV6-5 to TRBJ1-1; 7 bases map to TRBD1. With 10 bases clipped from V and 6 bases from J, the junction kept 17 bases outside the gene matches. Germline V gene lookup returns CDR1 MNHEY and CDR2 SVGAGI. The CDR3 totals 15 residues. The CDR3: CATILSSGGRAEAFF. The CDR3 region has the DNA TGTGCCACCATCCTCTCGTCAGGGGGTCGGGCTGAAGCTTTCTTT.

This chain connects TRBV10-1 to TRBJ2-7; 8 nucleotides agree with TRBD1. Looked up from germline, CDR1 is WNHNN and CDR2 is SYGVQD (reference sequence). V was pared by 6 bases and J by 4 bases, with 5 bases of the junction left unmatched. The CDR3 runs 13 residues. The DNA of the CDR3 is TGCGCCAGCAGCGCGGGACAGGCTTACGAGCAGTACTTC. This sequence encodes CASSAGQAYEQYF.

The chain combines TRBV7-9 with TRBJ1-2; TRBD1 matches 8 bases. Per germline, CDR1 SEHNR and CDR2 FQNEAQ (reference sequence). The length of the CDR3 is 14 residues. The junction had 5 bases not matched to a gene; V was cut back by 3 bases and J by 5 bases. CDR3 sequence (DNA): TGTGCCAGCAGCTTCGGTCAGGGGGCATATGGCTACACCTTC. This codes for CASSFGQGAYGYTF.

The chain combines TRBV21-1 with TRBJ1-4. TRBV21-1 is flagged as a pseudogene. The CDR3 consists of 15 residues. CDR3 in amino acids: CASSKSGGPNEKLFF. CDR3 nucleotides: TGTGCCAGCAGCAAGTCCGGGGGGCCTAATGAAAAACTGTTTTTT.

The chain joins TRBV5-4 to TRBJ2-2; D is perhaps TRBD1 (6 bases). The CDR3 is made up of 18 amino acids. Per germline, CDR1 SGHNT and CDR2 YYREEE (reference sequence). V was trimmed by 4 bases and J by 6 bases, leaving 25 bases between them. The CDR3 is CASSPRPMSYRAPGELFF. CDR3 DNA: TGTGCCAGCAGCCCCCGTCCTATGTCCTACAGGGCCCCCGGGGAGCTGTTTTTT.

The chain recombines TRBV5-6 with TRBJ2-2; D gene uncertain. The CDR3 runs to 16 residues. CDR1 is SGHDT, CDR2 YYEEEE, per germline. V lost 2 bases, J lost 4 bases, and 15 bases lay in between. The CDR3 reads CASSLGQAEPTGELFF. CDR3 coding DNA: TGTGCCAGCAGCTTAGGTCAGGCAGAGCCCACCGGGGAGCTGTTTTTT.

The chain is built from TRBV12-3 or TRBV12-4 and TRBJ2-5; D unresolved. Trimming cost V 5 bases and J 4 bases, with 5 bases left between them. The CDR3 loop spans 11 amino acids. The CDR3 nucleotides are TGTGCCAGCAGTCTATTAGAGACCCAGTACTTC. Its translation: CASSLLETQYF.

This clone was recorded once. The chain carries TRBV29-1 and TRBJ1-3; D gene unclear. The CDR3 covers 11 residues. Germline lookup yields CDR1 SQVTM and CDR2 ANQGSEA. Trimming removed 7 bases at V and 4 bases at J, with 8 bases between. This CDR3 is CSGLRGNTIYF. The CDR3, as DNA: TGCAGCGGATTACGGGGAAACACCATATATTTT.

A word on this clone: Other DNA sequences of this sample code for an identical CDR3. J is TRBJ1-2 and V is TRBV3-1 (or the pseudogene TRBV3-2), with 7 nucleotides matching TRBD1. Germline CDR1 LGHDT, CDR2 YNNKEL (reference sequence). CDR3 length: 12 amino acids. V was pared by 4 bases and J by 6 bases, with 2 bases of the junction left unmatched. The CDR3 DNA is TGTGCCAGCAGCCTTCAGGGGGATGGCTACACCTTC. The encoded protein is CASSLQGDGYTF.

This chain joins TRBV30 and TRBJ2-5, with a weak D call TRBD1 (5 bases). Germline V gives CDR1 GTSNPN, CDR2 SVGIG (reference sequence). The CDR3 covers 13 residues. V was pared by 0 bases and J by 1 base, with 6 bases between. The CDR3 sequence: CAWSVTGQETQYF. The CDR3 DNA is TGTGCCTGGAGTGTAACAGGCCAAGAGACCCAGTACTTC.

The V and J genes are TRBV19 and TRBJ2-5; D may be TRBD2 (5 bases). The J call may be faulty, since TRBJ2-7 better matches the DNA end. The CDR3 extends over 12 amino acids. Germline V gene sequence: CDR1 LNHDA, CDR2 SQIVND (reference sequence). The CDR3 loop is CASSIDEGEQYF. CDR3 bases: TGTGCCAGTAGTATAGATGAGGGCGAGCAGTACTTC.

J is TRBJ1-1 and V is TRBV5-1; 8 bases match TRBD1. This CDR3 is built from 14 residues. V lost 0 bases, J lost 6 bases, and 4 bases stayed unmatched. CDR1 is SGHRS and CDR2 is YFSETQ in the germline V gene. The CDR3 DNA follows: TGCGCCAGCAGCTTGGGGCAGGGGGCTCCTGAAGCTTTCTTT. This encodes CASSLGQGAPEAFF.